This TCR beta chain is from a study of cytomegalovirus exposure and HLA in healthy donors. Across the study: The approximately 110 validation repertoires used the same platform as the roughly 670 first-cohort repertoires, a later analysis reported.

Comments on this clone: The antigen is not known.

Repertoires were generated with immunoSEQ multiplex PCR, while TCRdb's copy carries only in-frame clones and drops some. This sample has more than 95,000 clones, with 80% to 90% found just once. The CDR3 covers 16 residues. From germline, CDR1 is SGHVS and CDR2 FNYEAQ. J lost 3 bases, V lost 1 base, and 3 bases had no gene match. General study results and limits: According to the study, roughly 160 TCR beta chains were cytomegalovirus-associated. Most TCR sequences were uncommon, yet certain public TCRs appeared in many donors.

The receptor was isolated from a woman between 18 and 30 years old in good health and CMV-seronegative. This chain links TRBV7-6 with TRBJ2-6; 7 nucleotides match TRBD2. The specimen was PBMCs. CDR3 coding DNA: TGTGCCAGCAGCTTAGACCGGGGGGATGGGGCCAACGTCCTGACTTTC. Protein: CASSLDRGDGANVLTF.